Presented here are 15 T cell receptor beta chains from one specimen sequenced in a study of OX40 agonist ivuxolimab in advanced cancers. Only in-frame clones appear in the TCRdb table, and some are missing; sequencing was by immunoSEQ multiplex PCR. There are under 55,000 clones in the sample; about 93% occur only once, and around 24% lies in the top ten. The sequencing used CD4+ or CD8+ T cells sorted from blood, collected in a trial of the OX40 agonist ivuxolimab. Receptor source: an adult with an advanced solid tumor such as melanoma, head and neck, liver or kidney cancer.

This chain links TRBV27 with TRBJ1-1; no clear D gene. Germline V gives CDR1 MNHEY, CDR2 SMNVEV (reference sequence). Trimming cost V 3 bases and J 7 bases, with 15 bases left between them. CDR3 length equals 14 residues. The CDR3 nucleotides are TGTGCCAGCAGTTTGCGGAGAGGGTATGATGAAGCTTTCTTT. It encodes CASSLRRGYDEAFF.

This clone was recorded at least ten times. The rearrangement joins TRBV5-1 to TRBJ1-2; D not certain. CDR1 SGHRS and CDR2 YFSETQ come from the germline V gene. There are 14 residues in the CDR3. V was trimmed by 4 bases and J by 3 bases, leaving 13 bases between them. The CDR3 sequence: CASSVGSSDYGYTF. The CDR3 DNA reads TGCGCCAGCAGCGTCGGATCCTCGGACTATGGCTACACCTTC.

The chain carries TRBV13 and TRBJ2-1, with 13 bases lining up with TRBD2. This CDR3 spans 17 amino acids. Germline loops: CDR1 PRHDT, CDR2 FYEKMQ (reference sequence). V was pared by 3 bases and J by 8 bases, with 10 bases of the junction left unmatched. CDR3 sequence: CASSLARLAGGGDEQFF. Here the CDR3 DNA reads TGTGCCAGCAGCTTGGCCCGACTAGCGGGAGGAGGGGATGAGCAGTTCTTC.

The chain has TRBV27 and TRBJ2-5; D may be TRBD2 (6 bases). Trimming took 6 bases from V and 3 from J, leaving 11 bases between them. This CDR3 is 13 amino acids long. Germline V lookup: CDR1 MNHEY, CDR2 SMNVEV (reference sequence). Written as DNA, the CDR3 is TGTGCCAGCAGCCGCGGGGCCAAAGAGACCCAGTACTTC. Translated: CASSRGAKETQYF.

CDR3 nucleotide sequence: TGCAGCGCCCTAGGGGCTAGCGACTACAATGAGCAGTTCTTC. Translation: CSALGASDYNEQFF. The V call is TRBV29-1, the J call TRBJ2-1, with a possible D match to TRBD2 (6 bases). Trimming removed 7 bases from V and 3 bases from J, with 16 bases in between. The germline CDR1 and CDR2 sequences are SQVTM and ANQGSEA. This CDR3 comprises 14 residues.

The chain recombines TRBV7-9 with TRBJ1-2; D gene uncertain. CDR3 length equals 11 residues. The V end lost 1 base, the J end lost 7 bases, and 4 bases lay between the germline ends. Germline values: CDR1 SEHNR, CDR2 FQNEAQ (reference sequence). CDR3 amino acids: CASSLEVGYTF. The DNA for the CDR3 is TGTGCCAGCAGCTTAGAGGTTGGCTACACCTTC. Filled out from reference TRBV7-9 and TRBJ1-2, the complete variable domain reads DTGVSQNPRHKITKRGQNVTFRCDPISEHNRLYWYRQTLGQGPEFLTYFQNEAQLEKSRLLSDRFSAERPKGSFSTLEIQRTEQGDSAMYLCASSLEVGYTFGSGTRLTVV.

The chain has TRBV19 and TRBJ1-2; D remains ambiguous. CDR1 and CDR2 from the germline V gene are LNHDA and SQIVND (reference sequence). The V end lost 1 base, the J end lost 5 bases, and 11 bases lay between the germline ends. This CDR3 comprises 14 residues. The CDR3 sequence is CASSIGGVWYGYTF. The CDR3 DNA is TGTGCCAGTAGTATAGGGGGAGTTTGGTATGGCTACACCTTC.

The V gene is TRBV7-6, the J gene TRBJ2-7; 9 bases line up with TRBD2. The CDR3 has 16 residues. V lost 2 bases and J lost 3; bases outside the gene matches: 8. Looked up from germline, CDR1 is SGHVS and CDR2 is FNYEAQ. CDR3 sequence reads: CASSLLASGIVYEQYF. The CDR3 DNA reads as TGTGCCAGCAGCTTACTTGCTAGCGGGATTGTCTACGAGCAGTACTTC.

This clone was seen only a few times. This rearrangement joins TRBV11-2 to TRBJ2-5; 7 bases are a match to TRBD2. This CDR3 region has 16 residues. Germline CDR1 and CDR2: SGHAT and FQNNGV. V trimming: 1 base; J trimming: 3 bases; junction bases outside the gene matches: 8. The chain's CDR3 is CASSLVGGRGEETQYF. The CDR3 DNA sequence: TGTGCCAGCAGCTTAGTCGGCGGGAGAGGTGAAGAGACCCAGTACTTC.

The V gene is TRBV7-8, the J gene TRBJ2-5, with D tentatively TRBD2 (5 bases). Looked up from germline, CDR1 is SGHVS and CDR2 is FQNEAQ. The V end was cut by 5 bases, the J end by 3 bases, with 13 bases between. CDR3 size: 14 residues. The CDR3 nucleotides read TGTGCCAGCAGCACCCGGACGGAGGAAGAGACCCAGTACTTC. Translation gives CASSTRTEEETQYF.

This chain uses TRBV29-1 with TRBJ2-2; tentative D call: TRBD1 (6 bases). Germline CDR1 and CDR2: SQVTM and ANQGSEA. The V and J ends lost 6 bases and 7 bases respectively, with 12 bases between them. CDR3 size: 12 residues. The CDR3 DNA is TGCAGCGTCACAGGGCAGGGCGGGGAGCTGTTTTTT. This sequence encodes CSVTGQGGELFF.

This rearrangement joins TRBV5-4 to TRBJ2-7, with D possibly matching TRBD2 (6 bases). The germline V and J ends were trimmed by 4 bases and 6 bases, with 11 bases remaining between them. The CDR3 is 12 residues long. Germline CDR1 reads SGHNT; CDR2 reads YYREEE (reference sequence). The CDR3 reads CASSGDSGEQYF. CDR3 nucleotide sequence: TGTGCCAGCAGCGGGGACTCGGGCGAGCAGTACTTC.

The chain carries TRBV6-5 and TRBJ1-2; D ambiguous. This CDR3 is 14 amino acids long. With 0 bases removed from V and 4 bases from J, the gap between germline ends came to 9 bases. Germline CDR1 and CDR2: MNHEY and SVGAGI. The CDR3 bases are TGTGCCAGCAGTTACTCGAGTCCGAGCTATGGCTACACCTTC. Encoded protein: CASSYSSPSYGYTF.

V is TRBV11-2 and J is TRBJ1-5; no definite D call. Deletions cut 1 base from V and 4 bases from J, with 8 bases between. Germline-derived CDR1 and CDR2 are SGHAT and FQNNGV. The CDR3 length is 14 residues. In DNA, the CDR3 is TGTGCCAGCAGCTTAGTGTGGGGTAATCAGCCCCAGCATTTT. Its translation: CASSLVWGNQPQHF.

V and J are TRBV5-6 and TRBJ2-3; tentative D call: TRBD1 (5 bases). Germline loops: CDR1 SGHDT, CDR2 YYEEEE. The germline V and J ends were trimmed by 6 bases and 2 bases, with 16 bases remaining between them. CDR3 length equals 15 residues. The CDR3 protein is CASNTWRTFTDTQYF. CDR3 nucleotide sequence: TGTGCCAGCAATACGTGGCGGACATTCACAGATACGCAGTATTTT.